The present T cell receptor beta chain was sequenced within a study of shared clonotypes between healthy human individuals. From germline, CDR1 is SGHTA and CDR2 FQGNSA. The CDR3 totals 13 residues. Trimming took 4 bases from V and 5 from J, leaving 12 bases between them. Subsets obtained from CD4+ cells comprised CD45RA+ naive and CD45RA-negative memory cells. Sequencing used immunoSEQ multiplex PCR; TCRdb keeps in-frame clones, though not all of them. The table records roughly 700,000 clones, around 72% of them present only once. The origin of this receptor is a woman under 40 in good health. V usage is TRBV7-2 and J usage is TRBJ2-7, with D unresolved. Sample: memory CD4+ T cells sorted from blood. Subset specified: CD45RA-negative fraction. In DNA form, the CDR3 reads TGTGCCAGCAGCTCGTGGAGAGTAGACGAGCAGTACTTC. It codes for CASSSWRVDEQYF.